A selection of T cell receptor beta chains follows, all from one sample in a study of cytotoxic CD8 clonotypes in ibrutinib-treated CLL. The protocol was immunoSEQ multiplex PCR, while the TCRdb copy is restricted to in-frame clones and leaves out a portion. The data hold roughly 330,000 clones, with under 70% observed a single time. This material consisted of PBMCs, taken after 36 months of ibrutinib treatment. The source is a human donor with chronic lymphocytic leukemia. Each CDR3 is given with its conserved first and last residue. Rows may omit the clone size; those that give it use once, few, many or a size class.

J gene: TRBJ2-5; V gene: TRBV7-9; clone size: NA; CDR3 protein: CASSVLGQTYQETQYF
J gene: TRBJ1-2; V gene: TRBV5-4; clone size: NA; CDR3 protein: CASSDNGNGYTF
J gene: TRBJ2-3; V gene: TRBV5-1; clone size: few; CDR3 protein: CASSTTLGDTDTQYF
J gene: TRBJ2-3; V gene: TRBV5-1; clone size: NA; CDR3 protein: CASLHTDTQYF
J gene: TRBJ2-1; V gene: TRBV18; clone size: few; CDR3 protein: CASSATGGFNNEQFF
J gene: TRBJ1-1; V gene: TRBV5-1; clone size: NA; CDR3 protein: CASKEGGTEAFF
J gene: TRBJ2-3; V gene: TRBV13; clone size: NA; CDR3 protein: CASGTRRTDTQYF
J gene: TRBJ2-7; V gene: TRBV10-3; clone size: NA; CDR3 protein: CAISDRATYEQYF
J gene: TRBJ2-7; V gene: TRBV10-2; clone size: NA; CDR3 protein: CASSELRGEQYF
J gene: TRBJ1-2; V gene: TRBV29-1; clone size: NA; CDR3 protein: CSVEALDNNYGYTF
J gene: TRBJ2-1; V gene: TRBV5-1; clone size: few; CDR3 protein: CASSLGIDLPVYNEQFF
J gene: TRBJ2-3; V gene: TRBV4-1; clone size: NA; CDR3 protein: CASSQVLAGGAVPDTQYF
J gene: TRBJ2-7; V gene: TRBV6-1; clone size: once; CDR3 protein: CASTKTGGYEQYF
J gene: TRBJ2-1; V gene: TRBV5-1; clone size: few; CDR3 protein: CASSLERLASQFF
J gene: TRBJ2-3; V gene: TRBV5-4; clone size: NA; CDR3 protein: CASSSPGWPDTQYF
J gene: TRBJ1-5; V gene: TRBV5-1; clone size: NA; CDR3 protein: CASSWGAGNQPQHF
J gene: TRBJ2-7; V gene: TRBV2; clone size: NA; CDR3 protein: CASNTIYEQYF
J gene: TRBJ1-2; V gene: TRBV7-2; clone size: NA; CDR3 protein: CASSPGDRDYGYTF
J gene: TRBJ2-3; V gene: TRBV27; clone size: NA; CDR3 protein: CASSSKGLAGADTQYF
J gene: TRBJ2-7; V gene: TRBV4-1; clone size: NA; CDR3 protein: CASSQDLGGDLTYEQYF
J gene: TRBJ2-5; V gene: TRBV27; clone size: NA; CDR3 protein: CASSLSPSSGYQETQYF
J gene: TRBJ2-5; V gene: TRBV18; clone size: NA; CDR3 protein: CASSPGQGRKTQYF
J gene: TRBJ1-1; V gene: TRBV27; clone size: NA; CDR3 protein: CASSLVGTANTEAFF
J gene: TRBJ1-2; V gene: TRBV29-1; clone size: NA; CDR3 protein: CSIRDGPNYGYTF
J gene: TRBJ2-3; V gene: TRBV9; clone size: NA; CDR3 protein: CASSAGLAGAQDTQYF
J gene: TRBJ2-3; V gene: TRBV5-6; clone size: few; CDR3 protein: CASSLDLSTDTQYF
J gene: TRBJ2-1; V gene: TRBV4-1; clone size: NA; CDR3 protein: CASSLWTSGGNEQFF
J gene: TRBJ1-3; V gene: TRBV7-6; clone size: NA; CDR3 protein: CASSLYLSGNTIYF
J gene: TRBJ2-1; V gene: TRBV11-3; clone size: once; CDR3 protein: CASSPGIAGGLSEQFF
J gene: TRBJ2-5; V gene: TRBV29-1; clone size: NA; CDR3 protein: CSVPRTGAVQETQYF
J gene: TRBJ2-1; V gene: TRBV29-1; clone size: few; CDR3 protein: CSAVPSLGEQFF
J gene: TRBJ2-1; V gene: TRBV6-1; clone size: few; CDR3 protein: CASSEIAGGPHNEQFF
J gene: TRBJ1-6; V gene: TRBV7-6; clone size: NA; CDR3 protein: CASSSRTGNGSPLHF
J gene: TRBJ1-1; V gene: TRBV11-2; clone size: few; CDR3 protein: CASSLEGGAFF
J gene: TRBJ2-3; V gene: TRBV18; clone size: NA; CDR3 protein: CASSPRADTQYF
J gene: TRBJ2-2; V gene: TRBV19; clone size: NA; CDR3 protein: CASSTWGLAGTGELFF
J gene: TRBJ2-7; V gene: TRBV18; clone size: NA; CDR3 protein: CASSSTGEQYF
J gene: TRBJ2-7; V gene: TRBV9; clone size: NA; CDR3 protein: CASSVRGGIHEQYF
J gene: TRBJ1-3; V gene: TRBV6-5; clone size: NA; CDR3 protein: CASSSSRITGNTIYF
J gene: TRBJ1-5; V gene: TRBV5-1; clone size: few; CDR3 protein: CASSLDSGSLQPQHF
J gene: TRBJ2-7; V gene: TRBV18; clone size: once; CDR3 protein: CASSPGGWREQYF
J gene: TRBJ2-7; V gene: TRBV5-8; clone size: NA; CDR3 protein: CASSLPMAGNSYEQYF
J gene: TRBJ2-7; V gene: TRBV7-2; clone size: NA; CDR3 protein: CASSRTAGGPGKSYEQYF
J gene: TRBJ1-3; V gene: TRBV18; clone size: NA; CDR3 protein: CASSQGAGNTIYF
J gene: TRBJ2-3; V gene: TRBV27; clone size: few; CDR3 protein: CASSFEREGTDTQYF
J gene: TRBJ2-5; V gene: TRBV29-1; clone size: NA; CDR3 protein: CSAAGGETQYF
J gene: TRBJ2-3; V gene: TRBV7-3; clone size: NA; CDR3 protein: CASSLPRTGATDTQYF
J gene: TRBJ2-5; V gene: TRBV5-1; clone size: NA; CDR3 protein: CASSPSVYSVGETQYF
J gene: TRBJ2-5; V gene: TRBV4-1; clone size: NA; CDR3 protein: CASSLAGGQETQYF
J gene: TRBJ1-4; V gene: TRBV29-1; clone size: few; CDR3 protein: CSVGSEKLFF
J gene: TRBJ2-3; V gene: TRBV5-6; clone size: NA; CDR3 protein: CASSLVQAGDTQYF
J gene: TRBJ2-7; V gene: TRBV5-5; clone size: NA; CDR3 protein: CASSSPTGGNITPYEQYF
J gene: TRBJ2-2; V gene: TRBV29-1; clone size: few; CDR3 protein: CSVTEIAGELFF